A selection of T cell receptor beta chains follows, all from one sample in a study of CD8 T cells in ankylosing spondylitis. TCRdb used MiXCR to reprocess the 5' RACE reads, holding one entry per CDR3 protein. The top ten hold 9.1% of the sample, which has 250,000 to 400,000 distinct CDR3 sequences, roughly 12% seen once. What was sequenced was blood, either unsorted or a sorted T cell fraction (not recorded which). The receptors were sampled from a female donor with ankylosing spondylitis or in good health (not recorded which). Both conserved end residues are part of each CDR3. Each record gives: V gene, D gene, J gene, CDR3 protein. The D gene is left open where the match is weak.

>TRBV5-6|NA|TRBJ2-3
CASRGRSVVDTQYF
>TRBV5-1|TRBD2|TRBJ2-1
CASMRLAGVNEQFF
>TRBV20-1|TRBD1|TRBJ2-5
CSARPRDRVSAPETQYF
>TRBV12-3/TRBV12-4|NA|TRBJ2-3
CASRPTIPSHTDTQYF
>TRBV4-1|TRBD1|TRBJ2-7
CASSQGTGQWEQYF
>TRBV29-1|NA|TRBJ1-2
CRAGGYRYGYAF
>TRBV18|NA|TRBJ1-3
CASSPLDADSGNTIYF
>TRBV5-1|NA|TRBJ2-6
CASSLDSGLSGANVLTF
>TRBV20-1|TRBD1|TRBJ1-3
CSASRTGHSGNTIYF
>TRBV7-6|NA|TRBJ2-7
CASSLEDRTYEQYF
>TRBV5-5|NA|TRBJ2-5
CASSVRDIEQETQYF
>TRBV7-9|NA|TRBJ2-5
CASSFGTRETQYF
>TRBV20-1|NA|TRBJ2-1
CSARRVGGNEQFF
>TRBV7-2|NA|TRBJ1-4
CASSLVGGAAEKLFF
>TRBV28|NA|TRBJ2-7
CASRISPRVGSYEQYF
>TRBV24-1|TRBD2|TRBJ2-3
CATAQMRGGPDTQYF
>TRBV20-1|NA|TRBJ2-1
CSARDPLTSISYNEQFF
>TRBV20-1|TRBD1|TRBJ2-5
CSAHLDRGSGMRETQYF
>TRBV30|NA|TRBJ2-1
CAWYRGSWGFEQFF
>TRBV20-1|TRBD2|TRBJ2-3
CSARSWTSGGTSLTDTQYF
>TRBV28|NA|TRBJ2-7
CASREGGRRYEQYF
>TRBV10-3|NA|TRBJ1-1
CAISTVDTEAFF
>TRBV4-3|TRBD1|TRBJ1-4
CASSSGGVNEKLFF
>TRBV5-1|TRBD2|TRBJ2-1
CASSSRTSVEQFF
>TRBV5-6|NA|TRBJ2-7
CASSLEQPGSYEQYF
>TRBV15|TRBD1|TRBJ2-7
CATSKTGGALDEQYF
>TRBV25-1|TRBD1|TRBJ1-1
CASSGTGHTEAFF
>TRBV10-3|TRBD2|TRBJ2-7
CAISLASGSYEQYF
>TRBV5-1|TRBD1|TRBJ1-1
CASSRGDRVKNTEAFF
>TRBV20-1|TRBD2|TRBJ2-1
CSATRITPGLLGRYNEQFF
>TRBV12-3/TRBV12-4|NA|TRBJ1-2
CASSLVRGPYYGYTF
>TRBV20-1|NA|TRBJ1-4
CSARKPGGGEKLFF
>TRBV27|NA|TRBJ2-3
CASSFGGRPDTQYF
>TRBV18|NA|TRBJ2-1
CASSPPGYEQFF
>TRBV5-1|TRBD1|TRBJ1-4
CASSSRTGNEKLFF
>TRBV7-6|NA|TRBJ2-5
CASSLEDSRGQETQYF
>TRBV5-1|NA|TRBJ2-1
CASSPGENSYNEQFF